The present entry profiles one TCR beta chain with its context. The data originate from a study of cytomegalovirus exposure and HLA in healthy donors. V lost 4 bases to trimming and J lost 1 base; unmatched junction nucleotides: 9. Germline CDR1 reads SGHDN; CDR2 reads FVKESK. CDR3 size: 17 residues. The method was immunoSEQ multiplex PCR; TCRdb's version includes in-frame clones alone and lacks a portion of them. The sample lists roughly 140,000 clones, more than 85% occurring once. This receptor was identified in a man younger than 30 in good health and CMV-seropositive. Sequencing was carried out using PBMCs. The V gene is TRBV14, the J gene TRBJ2-3, with 9 bases that match TRBD2. The CDR3: CASSPSGGGRGTDTQYF. For the CDR3, the DNA is TGTGCCAGCAGCCCTTCGGGAGGCGGGAGGGGCACAGATACGCAGTATTTT. Supplemented by reference TRBV14 and TRBJ2-3, the full variable domain reads EAGVTQFPSHSVIEKGQTVTLRCDPISGHDNLYWYRRVMGKEIKFLLHFVKESKQDESGMPNNRFLAERTGGTYSTLKVQPAELEDSGVYFCASSPSGGGRGTDTQYFGPGTRLTVL.